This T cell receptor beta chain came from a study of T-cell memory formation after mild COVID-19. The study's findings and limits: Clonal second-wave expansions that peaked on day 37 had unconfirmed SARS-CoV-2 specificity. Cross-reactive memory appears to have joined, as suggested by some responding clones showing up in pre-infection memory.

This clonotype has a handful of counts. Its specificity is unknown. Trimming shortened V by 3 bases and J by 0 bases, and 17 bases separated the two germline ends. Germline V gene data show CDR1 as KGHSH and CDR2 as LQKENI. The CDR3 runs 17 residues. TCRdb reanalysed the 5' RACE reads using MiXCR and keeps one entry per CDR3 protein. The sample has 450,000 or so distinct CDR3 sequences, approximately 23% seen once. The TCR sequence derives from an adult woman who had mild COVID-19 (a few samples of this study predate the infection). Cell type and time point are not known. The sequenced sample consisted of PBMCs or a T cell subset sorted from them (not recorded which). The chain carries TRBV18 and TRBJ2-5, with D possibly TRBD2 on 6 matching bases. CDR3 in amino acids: CASSPPSGRKDQETQYF. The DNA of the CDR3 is TGTGCCAGCTCACCCCCAAGCGGGCGCAAGGACCAAGAGACCCAGTACTTC.